These 16 T cell receptor beta chains were all obtained from the same sample, sequenced in a study of Graves' ophthalmopathy and Graves' hyperthyroidism. Amplification from RNA transcripts yielded the TCR beta CDR3 regions. Second-round multiplex PCR came after a first-round RT-PCR that employed HTBI primers. TCRdb re-derived calls from the multiplex PCR reads in MiXCR, one entry per CDR3 protein. The sample gives 500,000 to 600,000 distinct CDR3 sequences, 35% to 45% of which show up once; 3.5% to 4.5% is in the top ten. Source material: peripheral blood or thyroid tissue (not recorded which). The receptor source for this set is an adult man with Graves' hyperthyroidism.

In its sample, this clonotype was seen a few times. The rearrangement links TRBV3-1 to TRBJ2-7, with D possibly matching TRBD1 (5 bases). CDR1 and CDR2 (germline): LGHDT, YNNKEL (reference sequence). The CDR3 is 14 residues long. Trimming pared 4 bases from V and 6 bases from J, leaving 16 bases between. The CDR3 nucleotides are TGTGCCAGCAGCCGGTCAGGGATGGTGAGCGAGCAGTACTTC. Translated, it gives CASSRSGMVSEQYF.

The rearrangement links TRBV13 to TRBJ2-1; 7 bases align to TRBD2. Trimming cost V 5 bases and J 6 bases; bases outside gene matches: 10. The CDR3 is made up of 15 amino acids. CDR1 and CDR2 from the germline V gene are PRHDT and FYEKMQ (reference sequence). This CDR3 is CASSHGDYGFNEQFF. CDR3 nucleotide sequence: TGTGCCAGCAGCCACGGGGACTACGGGTTCAATGAGCAGTTCTTC.

About this clonotype itself: A read error may be the cause here, since a much bigger clone is one base away. The chain carries TRBV11-2 and TRBJ1-2, with TRBD1 matching over 9 bases. Germline V lookup: CDR1 SGHAT, CDR2 FQNNGV. With 3 bases clipped from V and 7 bases from J, the junction kept 9 bases outside the gene matches. The CDR3 is made up of 15 amino acids. The CDR3 coding sequence is TGTGCCAGCAGCTTCGGACAGGGGCCCCTCTTTGGCTACACCTTC. Protein product: CASSFGQGPLFGYTF.

This clonotype showed up many times. The gene calls are TRBV2 and TRBJ2-7, with unresolved D. The germline CDR1 and CDR2 sequences are SNHLY and FYNNEI. The CDR3 runs 15 residues. V was clipped by 1 base and J by 1 base, with 11 bases between them. The CDR3: CASSEVRFGSYEQYF. CDR3 nucleotide sequence: TGTGCCAGCAGTGAAGTCAGATTTGGGTCCTACGAGCAGTACTTC.

The chain links TRBV15 to TRBJ1-2; 11 nucleotides align to TRBD1. This CDR3 region has 17 residues. Trimming cost V 0 bases and J 3 bases; bases outside gene matches: 6. Germline V CDR1 and CDR2: LNHNV, YYDKDF (reference sequence). CDR3 protein: CATSRDRGQGADYGYTF. The CDR3 DNA reads as TGTGCCACCAGCAGAGATCGAGGACAGGGGGCGGACTATGGCTACACCTTC.

The chain combines TRBV10-3 with TRBJ1-2; TRBD1 agrees at 9 bases. From germline, CDR1 is ENHRY and CDR2 SYGVKD. The CDR3 length is 15 residues. J gave up 8 bases and V 5 bases, and 12 bases lay outside the gene matches. CDR3 in amino acids: CAISPGQGKGSGYTF. CDR3 nucleotides: TGTGCCATCAGTCCAGGACAGGGGAAAGGTAGCGGCTACACCTTC.

This clonotype was picked up many times. The CDR3 loop is CASSENFSYEQYF. CDR3 sequence (DNA): TGCGCCAGCAGCGAAAACTTTTCCTACGAGCAGTACTTC. The chain employs TRBV5-1 and TRBJ2-7; D gene uncertain. V gave up 4 bases and J gave up 1 base, with 9 bases separating them. Germline V lookup: CDR1 SGHRS, CDR2 YFSETQ. CDR3 size: 13 residues.

The CDR3 spells CSAAPGTGYNSPLHF. The CDR3 DNA is TGCAGTGCTGCACCCGGGACAGGGTATAATTCACCCCTCCACTTT. The V gene is TRBV20-1, the J gene TRBJ1-6; the match to TRBD1 covers 9 bases. This CDR3 contains 15 residues. CDR1 and CDR2 (germline): DFQATT, SNEGSKA (reference sequence). The junction had 6 bases not matched to a gene; V was cut back by 5 bases and J by 4 bases.

Comments on this clonotype: A much larger clone differs from this one at a single base, so this may be a read error. The conserved phenylalanine or tryptophan is not found at the CDR3 terminus, so this likely reflects a read error. The chain is built from TRBV7-9 and TRBJ1-1; 8 nucleotides match TRBD1. CDR3 length: 15 amino acids. V gave up 5 bases and J gave up 4 bases; unmatched junction bases: 9. Germline V gives CDR1 SEHNR, CDR2 FQNEAQ (reference sequence). The CDR3 nucleotides read TGTGCCAGCAGCGTTGCAGGGGGCCTGGGCACTGAAGCTTTCCTT. Its translation: CASSVAGGLGTEAFL.

The V gene is TRBV15, the J gene TRBJ1-5; 10 positions agree with TRBD1. Germline V gives CDR1 LNHNV, CDR2 YYDKDF (reference sequence). CDR3 length equals 17 residues. With V trimmed by 3 bases and J by 3 bases, 8 bases remained unmatched. The DNA of the CDR3 is TGTGCCACCAGCAGTGCCAAAGGACAGGGGGACAATCAGCCCCAGCATTTT. Encoded protein: CATSSAKGQGDNQPQHF.

With respect to this clonotype: A clone one base away is much larger, so this may be a read error. The chain has TRBV20-1 and TRBJ1-1, with 8 bases identical to TRBD1. This CDR3 is built from 15 residues. With 4 bases clipped from V and 5 bases from J, the junction kept 12 bases outside the gene matches. Per the germline V gene, CDR1 is DFQATT and CDR2 is SNEGSKA (reference sequence). CDR3 DNA: TGCAGTGCTACCGGGGCAGGGGGCTTGAGTACTGAAGCTTTCTTT. This codes for CSATGAGGLSTEAFF.

The chain links TRBV29-1 to TRBJ1-1; D perhaps matches TRBD1 (5 bases). The CDR3 extends over 13 amino acids. Germline lookup yields CDR1 SQVTM and CDR2 ANQGSEA. V was clipped by 6 bases and J by 1 base, with 12 bases between them. The CDR3 region has the DNA TGCAGCGTAGAGGACAATAGGAACACTGAAGCTTTCTTT. Translated: CSVEDNRNTEAFF.

In its sample, this clonotype was seen once. V usage is TRBV7-9 and J usage is TRBJ2-6; perhaps TRBD1 as D (6 bases). Trimming pared 3 bases from V and 0 bases from J, leaving 9 bases between. This CDR3 spans 16 amino acids. Germline V gene data show CDR1 as SEHNR and CDR2 as FQNEAQ (reference sequence). CDR3 in amino acids: CASSLGHLSGANVLTF. CDR3 nucleotides: TGTGCCAGCAGCTTGGGACATCTCTCTGGGGCCAACGTCCTGACTTTC.

The chain couples TRBV3-1 to TRBJ1-6; no definite D call. The CDR3 loop spans 14 amino acids. Germline CDR1 reads LGHDT; CDR2 reads YNNKEL (reference sequence). The V end was cut by 2 bases, the J end by 5 bases, with 7 bases between. In nucleotides, the CDR3 is TGTGCCAGCAGCCAACTAGGGCATAATTCACCCCTCCACTTT. Translation gives CASSQLGHNSPLHF.

This clonotype was observed at least ten times. The chain carries TRBV29-1 and TRBJ2-7, with no clear D. The germline CDR1 and CDR2 sequences are SQVTM and ANQGSEA. V was shortened by 3 bases and J by 3 bases, with 6 bases between the two germline ends. The CDR3 consists of 11 residues. The CDR3 sequence is CSVDLGYEQYF. In DNA form, the CDR3 reads TGCAGCGTTGACCTCGGCTACGAGCAGTACTTC.

The V and J genes are TRBV29-1 and TRBJ2-3; tentatively, D is TRBD1 or TRBD2 (5 bases each). The CDR3 is made up of 11 amino acids. Germline CDR1 reads SQVTM; CDR2 reads ANQGSEA. For the CDR3, the DNA is TGCAGGGGACCGACAGACAATGAGCAGTATTTT. Amino acid sequence: CRGPTDNEQYF.